This TCR beta chain stems from a study of human T cells and chemical hapten exposure. J gave up 5 bases and V 0 bases, and 2 bases lay outside the gene matches. Per the germline V gene, CDR1 is SGHTA and CDR2 is FQGNSA. The CDR3 has 14 residues. Time point in this sample: pre-sensitization, week 0. Treatment noted: therapeutic diphenylcyclopropenone sensitization with weekly scalp DPC. This clonotype was detected a few times. MiXCR, run by TCRdb on the RACE reads, gives a single entry per CDR3 protein. The sample includes about 180,000 distinct CDR3 sequences, 25% to 30% seen only once; the top ten take less than 3.5%.

V usage is TRBV7-2 and J usage is TRBJ2-3; 7 nucleotides match TRBD2. This specimen consisted of whole blood, obtained in connection with sensitization to the hapten diphenylcyclopropenone (DPC). This clonotype originated in a woman aged 30 to 39 with alopecia areata. Some clones in this sample may be carry-over from other donors' samples. The CDR3 loop is CASSLAGGRDTQYF. The CDR3 nucleotides read TGTGCCAGCAGCTTAGCGGGGGGGAGAGATACGCAGTATTTT.